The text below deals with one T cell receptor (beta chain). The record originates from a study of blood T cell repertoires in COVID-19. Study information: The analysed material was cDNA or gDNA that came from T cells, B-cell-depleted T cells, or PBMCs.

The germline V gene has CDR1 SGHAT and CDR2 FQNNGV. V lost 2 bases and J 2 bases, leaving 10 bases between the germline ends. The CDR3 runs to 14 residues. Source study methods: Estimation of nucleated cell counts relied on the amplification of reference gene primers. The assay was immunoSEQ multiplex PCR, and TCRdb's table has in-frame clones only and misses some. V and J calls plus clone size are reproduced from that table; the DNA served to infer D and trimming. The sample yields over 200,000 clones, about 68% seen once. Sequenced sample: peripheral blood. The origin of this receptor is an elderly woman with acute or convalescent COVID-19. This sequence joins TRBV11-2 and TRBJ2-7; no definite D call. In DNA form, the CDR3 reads TGTGCCAGCAGCTTAAATGGGCTTACCTACGAGCAGTACTTC. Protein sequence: CASSLNGLTYEQYF.